Following are 7 T cell receptor beta chains from one sample sequenced in a study of radiation and T cells in renal cell carcinoma. The assay was immunoSEQ multiplex PCR, and TCRdb's table has in-frame clones only and misses some. The sample has under 200,000 clones, 88% seen once; the top ten hold 11%. As for time point: blood 4 weeks post-SBRT, at nephrectomy. Regarding treatment: 15 Gy SBRT to primary tumor, nephrectomy 4 weeks later. This specimen consisted of blood, obtained from a patient whose treatment included radiotherapy and nephrectomy. Source of these receptors: a woman in her fifties or sixties with renal cell carcinoma.

The J gene is TRBJ1-6, the V gene TRBV7-8; 8 bases agree with TRBD1. The CDR3 covers 16 residues. From germline, CDR1 is SGHVS and CDR2 FQNEAQ. The ends lost 5 bases at V and 13 bases at J; junction bases unmatched: 16. CDR3 sequence (DNA): TGTGCCAGCAGCCTCATGACAGGGGCGAGCGGAGGGCCCCTCCACTTT. Amino acids: CASSLMTGASGGPLHF.

This clone occurred once. The V call is TRBV7-3, the J call TRBJ2-2; 7 bases are a match to TRBD1. Germline CDR1 reads SGHTA; CDR2 reads FQGTGA. With 5 bases clipped from V and 6 bases from J, the junction kept 3 bases outside the gene matches. CDR3 length: 13 residues. The CDR3 DNA sequence: TGTGCCAGCAGCCCGACAGGGTCCGGGGAGCTGTTTTTT. Translated, it gives CASSPTGSGELFF.

CDR3 sequence (DNA): TGCAGCGTAGAAAGGACTGGGTCCTACGAGCAGTACTTC. Its protein product is CSVERTGSYEQYF. This chain uses TRBV29-1 with TRBJ2-7; tentative D call: TRBD2 (5 bases). Per the germline V gene, CDR1 is SQVTM and CDR2 is ANQGSEA. The CDR3 extends over 13 amino acids. Between the trimmed V and J ends, which lost 6 bases and 1 base, there was a span of 13 bases.

The chain combines TRBV4-2 with TRBJ1-3; D remains unclear. The CDR3 length is 13 residues. In germline, CDR1 is LGHNA, CDR2 YNFKEQ. The ends were cut back, 0 bases at V and 6 bases at J, with 6 bases in the middle. The CDR3 DNA is TGTGCCAGCAGCCAAGAGAGAGAAAACACCATATATTTT. Translating gives CASSQERENTIYF.

V and J are TRBV19 and TRBJ1-5; 7 bases match TRBD1. The ends lost 5 bases at V and 4 bases at J; junction bases unmatched: 5. CDR1 and CDR2 from the germline V gene are LNHDA and SQIVND (reference sequence). The CDR3 spans 14 residues. The CDR3 loop is CASSEQGSNQPQHF. The CDR3 coding sequence is TGTGCCAGTAGTGAACAGGGGAGTAATCAGCCCCAGCATTTT.

The chain carries TRBV7-2 and TRBJ2-3, with TRBD2 matching 8 bases. This CDR3 is built from 15 residues. J gave up 5 bases and V 8 bases, and 12 bases lay outside the gene matches. Germline values: CDR1 SGHTA, CDR2 FQGNSA. The CDR3 reads CASSGAGEIGDTQYF. Written as DNA, the CDR3 is TGTGCCAGCTCGGGAGCGGGGGAAATTGGAGATACGCAGTATTTT. The entire variable domain, with the rest obtained from reference TRBV7-2 and TRBJ2-3, is as follows: GAGVSQSPSNKVTEKGKDVELRCDPISGHTALYWYRQSLGQGLEFLIYFQGNSAPDKSGLPSDRFSAERTGGSVSTLTIQRTQQEDSAVYLCASSGAGEIGDTQYFGPGTRLTVL.

V and J are TRBV4-1 and TRBJ2-3; the match to TRBD2 covers 10 bases. V shed 0 bases and J 7 bases; nucleotides not matched to a gene: 7. Germline-derived CDR1 and CDR2 are MGHRA and YSYEKL. The CDR3 is made up of 16 amino acids. The CDR3 here is CASSQELAGSMYTQYF. The CDR3, as DNA: TGCGCCAGCAGCCAAGAACTAGCGGGATCTATGTATACGCAGTATTTT.